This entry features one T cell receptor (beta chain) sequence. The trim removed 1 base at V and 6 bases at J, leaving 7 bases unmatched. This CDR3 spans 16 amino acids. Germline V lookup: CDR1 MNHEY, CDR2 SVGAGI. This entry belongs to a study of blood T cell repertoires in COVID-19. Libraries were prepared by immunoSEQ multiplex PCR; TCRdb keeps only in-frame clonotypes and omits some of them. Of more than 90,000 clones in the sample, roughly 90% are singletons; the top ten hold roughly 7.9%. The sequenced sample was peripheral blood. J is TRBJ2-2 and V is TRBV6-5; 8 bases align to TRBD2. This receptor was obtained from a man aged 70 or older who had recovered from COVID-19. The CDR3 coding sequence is TGTGCCAGCAGTTACTACGCCGGGAGGGCCGCCGGGGAGCTGTTTTTT. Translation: CASSYYAGRAAGELFF.